These T cell receptor beta chains were read from a single sample in a study of shared clonotypes between healthy human individuals. Sequenced by immunoSEQ multiplex PCR; TCRdb stores in-frame clones only, minus some. The sample has over 2 million clones; about nine tenths are singletons. The sample comprised naive CD4+ T cells from PBMCs. The receptors originated from a man aged 18 to 35 in good health. Some clones in this sample may be carry-over from other donors' samples. Both conserved end residues are part of each CDR3. Fields, in order: J gene, clone size, V gene, D gene, CDR3 DNA, CDR3 protein. D genes are given only for firm matches. Clone size is stated in some rows and not others, as once, few, many or a class when expanded.

TRBJ2-3,NA,TRBV29-1,NA,TGCAGCGTTGAGGGGGTTAGCAGCGGTAGCACAGATACGCAGTATTTT,CSVEGVSSGSTDTQYF
TRBJ2-7,NA,TRBV4-2,TRBD1,TGTGCCAGCAGCCGCCCGGGCACAGGGGACTCCTACGAGCAGTACTTC,CASSRPGTGDSYEQYF
TRBJ2-7,NA,TRBV18,TRBD1,TGTGCCAGCTCACTGGGACAGGTCCTCTCCTACGAGCAGTACTTC,CASSLGQVLSYEQYF
TRBJ2-1,NA,TRBV7-6,NA,TGTGCCAGCAGCTTAGCGCGTAGGGATGAGCAGTTCTTC,CASSLARRDEQFF
TRBJ2-5,once,TRBV7-9,NA,TGTGCCAGCAGCTTCGAGACTAGGGGGACCCAGTACTTC,CASSFETRGTQYF
TRBJ2-7,NA,TRBV10-3,NA,TGTGCCATCACCCCCTCCGGGTCATACGCCTACGAGCAGTACTTC,CAITPSGSYAYEQYF
TRBJ1-2,NA,TRBV19,NA,TGTGCCAGTAGTATAGCCGCTAGAGGCTACACCTTC,CASSIAARGYTF
TRBJ2-3,NA,TRBV2,NA,TGTGCCAGCAAAGATTGGACACCTAGACTACCTCGGGATACGCAGTATTTT,CASKDWTPRLPRDTQYF
TRBJ1-2,NA,TRBV9,TRBD1,TGTGCCAGCAGCTCCCGGGGACAGGGAACGTCTAACTATGGCTACACCTTC,CASSSRGQGTSNYGYTF
TRBJ1-5,NA,TRBV5-6,NA,TGTGCCAGCAGCTTGTTGGGTAGCAATCAGCCCCAGCATTTT,CASSLLGSNQPQHF
TRBJ2-1,NA,TRBV7-9,TRBD1,TGTGCCAGCAGCAGCCGGGACAGGTGGCCGTTCTTC,CASSSRDRWPFF
TRBJ2-3,NA,TRBV4-1,NA,TGCGCCAGCAGCCAGAATAAATATGGGGGTGGAGATACGCAGTATTTT,CASSQNKYGGGDTQYF
TRBJ2-3,once,TRBV6-6,NA,TGTGCGAGCCGCAGGGTGACGGATACGCAGTATTTT,CASRRVTDTQYF
TRBJ2-7,once,TRBV20-1,NA,TGCAGTGCTAGTGAGTCCCTCGAGCAGTACTTC,CSASESLEQYF
TRBJ2-5,NA,TRBV18,TRBD1,TGTGCCAGCTCACTGGGGACAGGCCAAGAGACCCAGTACTTC,CASSLGTGQETQYF
TRBJ2-1,NA,TRBV6-5,NA,TGTGCCAGCAGTTACGGGAAAGGGATCGATGAGCAGTTCTTC,CASSYGKGIDEQFF
TRBJ2-2,NA,TRBV11-1,TRBD1,TGTGCCAGCAGCTTAGGCCTGACAGGGGTTACCGTTCGCACCGGGGAGCTGTTTTTT,CASSLGLTGVTVRTGELFF
TRBJ2-1,NA,TRBV5-4,TRBD2,TGTGCCAGCAGCTCCGGGACTACGAATGAGCAGTTCTTC,CASSSGTTNEQFF